These 28 T cell receptor beta chains came from one sample sequenced in a study of molecular identifiers for immune sequencing clone quantification. TCRdb called the PCR reads again in MiXCR, with one record for every CDR3 protein. Of about 320,000 distinct CDR3 sequences in the sample, roughly 23% were seen once. What was sequenced was naive CD8+ T cells from blood, with Jurkat cell RNA spiked in. This sample's subset: FACS-sorted CD8+CD4-CCR7+CD45RA+ naive T cells. Receptor source: a human donor in good health. Some libraries in this study had Jurkat cell RNA spiked in.

At least ten counts were recorded for this clonotype. The DNA of the CDR3 is TGCGCCAGCAGCCAAGATTTAAGGGGCAATCAGCCCCAGCATTTT. Translated, it gives CASSQDLRGNQPQHF. The V call is TRBV4-3, the J call TRBJ1-5; D is undetermined. V was pared by 0 bases and J by 2 bases, with 8 bases between. The germline V gene encodes CDR1 LGHNA and CDR2 YSLEER. The CDR3 has 15 residues.

The chain carries TRBV19 and TRBJ2-6; D perhaps matches TRBD1 (6 bases). Germline CDR1 is LNHDA and CDR2 is SQIVND (reference sequence). Trimming removed 4 bases at V and 2 bases at J, with 9 bases between. The CDR3 sequence is 15 residues long. The CDR3 sequence: CASSTYRAGANVLTF. The DNA of the CDR3 is TGTGCCAGTAGTACCTACAGGGCTGGGGCCAACGTCCTGACTTTC.

This clonotype came up a few times. Possible read error: a much larger clone is one base away. The chain has TRBV19 and TRBJ1-1; 11 nucleotides match TRBD1. The V gene's germline CDR1 is LNHDA and CDR2 SQIVND (reference sequence). This CDR3 contains 15 residues. As DNA, the CDR3 is TGTGCCAGTAGTATTCCAGGACAGGGGGCGCCTGAAGCTCTCTTT. Translating it yields CASSIPGQGAPEALF.

This clonotype was observed at least ten times. The V and J genes are TRBV20-1 and TRBJ2-1; TRBD1 might be the D (7 bases). CDR3 length equals 18 residues. V shed 0 bases and J shed 7 bases, with 25 bases lying between them. CDR1 and CDR2 from the germline V gene are DFQATT and SNEGSKA (reference sequence). The CDR3 nucleotides are TGCAGTGCTAGAGATTACGGAGGGGGCTATGTTTTTGGGAATGAGCAGTTCTTC. Translated, it gives CSARDYGGGYVFGNEQFF.

The chain carries TRBV11-2 and TRBJ2-5; tentatively, D is TRBD1 (5 bases). The CDR3 contains 14 residues. Trimming took 5 bases from V and 2 from J, leaving 12 bases between them. Germline values: CDR1 SGHAT, CDR2 FQNNGV. Here the CDR3 reads CASSDRGPQETQYF. The CDR3 DNA reads TGTGCCAGCAGCGACAGAGGTCCACAAGAGACCCAGTACTTC.

The table lists this clonotype with many counts. The J gene is TRBJ2-7, the V gene TRBV29-1, with 9 nucleotides matching TRBD2. Per germline, CDR1 SQVTM and CDR2 ANQGSEA. Trimming cost V 3 bases and J 4 bases; bases outside gene matches: 7. CDR3 length equals 14 residues. The CDR3 DNA sequence: TGCAGCGTTGAGTACGCGGGAGGGAGGTACGAGCAGTACTTC. It translates to CSVEYAGGRYEQYF.

Turning to this clonotype: Just one base apart from a much larger clone, this may be a read error. The J gene is TRBJ2-7, the V gene TRBV7-9, with a possible D match to TRBD1 (6 bases). CDR3 length: 17 amino acids. CDR1 SEHNR and CDR2 FQNEAQ come from the germline V gene (reference sequence). Trimming took off 5 bases at V and 0 bases at J, with 20 bases between the two ends. This chain's CDR3 is CASSPDKGTLGSYEQYF. The CDR3 DNA reads TGTGCCAGCAGCCCAGATAAGGGGACATTGGGCTCCTACGAGCAGTACTTC.

Worth noting for this clonotype: A much larger clone lies one base from this, so it may be a read error. This chain links TRBV7-9 with TRBJ2-6; D is perhaps TRBD1 (5 bases). CDR3 size: 16 residues. CDR1 is SEHNR and CDR2 is FQNEAQ in the germline V gene (reference sequence). The CDR3 is CASSSRLGSGANVPTF. The CDR3 region has the DNA TGTGCCAGCAGCTCAAGACTGGGCTCTGGGGCCAACGTCCCGACTTTC.

This chain links TRBV30 with TRBJ2-7, with D perhaps assigned TRBD1 or TRBD2 (5 bases each). CDR3 length: 14 amino acids. The V end was cut by 4 bases, the J end by 4 bases, with 17 bases between. The germline V gene has CDR1 GTSNPN and CDR2 SVGIG (reference sequence). CDR3 residues: CAWTPGAGVYEQYF. The DNA of the CDR3 is TGTGCCTGGACCCCCGGGGCAGGAGTTTACGAGCAGTACTTC.

In this sample, this clonotype turned up once. A much larger clone differs from this one at a single base, so this may be a read error. The chain joins TRBV20-1 to TRBJ1-4; no definite D call. CDR1 and CDR2 from the germline V gene are DFQATT and SNEGSKA (reference sequence). CDR3 length: 16 amino acids. Trimming pared 0 bases from V and 0 bases from J, leaving 11 bases between. In nucleotides, the CDR3 is TGCAGTGCTAGAGACGCTATGACAACAACTAATGAAAAACTGTTTTTT. Translated, it gives CSARDAMTTTNEKLFF.

Many counts were recorded for this clonotype. The J gene is TRBJ2-5, the V gene TRBV7-6, with 7 bases matching TRBD1. V gave up 4 bases and J gave up 0 bases; unmatched junction bases: 11. The length of the CDR3 is 17 residues. Germline V gene data show CDR1 as SGHVS and CDR2 as FNYEAQ. The chain's CDR3 is CASSSITGVTYQETQYF. The CDR3 nucleotides are TGTGCCAGCAGCTCGATAACAGGGGTGACTTACCAAGAGACCCAGTACTTC.

The chain uses TRBV13 and TRBJ2-7; 8 nucleotides match TRBD2. Germline lookup yields CDR1 PRHDT and CDR2 FYEKMQ (reference sequence). J was trimmed by 6 bases and V by 5 bases; bases with no gene match: 12. CDR3 length: 15 residues. This CDR3 reads CASSRGLAGIREQYF. The CDR3 nucleotides are TGTGCCAGCAGCCGAGGACTAGCCGGGATCCGCGAGCAGTACTTC. Full variable domain (remainder filled in from reference TRBV13 and TRBJ2-7): AAGVIQSPRHLIKEKRETATLKCYPIPRHDTVYWYQQGPGQDPQFLISFYEKMQSDKGSIPDRFSAQQFSDYHSELNMSSLELGDSALYFCASSRGLAGIREQYFGPGTRLTVT.

This clonotype has only a few counts. The CDR3 end shows no conserved phenylalanine or tryptophan, and so a read error is likely. No DNA is shown, since the ends of the CDR3 on it are uncertain; the CDR3 is the one TCRdb lists. The chain is built from TRBV5-8 and TRBJ1-1; the table calls TRBD1, which could not be checked here. A total of 9 residues make up the CDR3, ends included. Germline V gene data show CDR1 as SGHTS and CDR2 as YDEGEE. CDR3 sequence: CASSMEQGT.

This clonotype has ten or more counts. This CDR3 is CASSPRGAGRENEQFF. DNA of the CDR3: TGTGCCAGCAGCCCTAGGGGGGCTGGGAGGGAGAATGAGCAGTTCTTC. The chain carries TRBV4-2 and TRBJ2-1; tentatively, D is TRBD2 (7 bases). CDR3 length: 16 residues. Germline V gene lookup returns CDR1 LGHNA and CDR2 YNFKEQ. Trimming took 4 bases from V and 7 from J, leaving 20 bases between them.

This clonotype was detected ten times or more. J is TRBJ2-3 and V is TRBV20-1; no firm D call. The CDR3 runs to 15 residues. Germline V gives CDR1 DFQATT, CDR2 SNEGSKA (reference sequence). Trimming took 5 bases from V and 2 from J, leaving 17 bases between them. DNA of the CDR3: TGCAGTGCTTCCGAGGTTGGCGGAATCACAGATACGCAGTATTTT. This encodes CSASEVGGITDTQYF.

This clonotype was seen at least ten times. This chain joins TRBV28 and TRBJ2-7, with 12 bases that match TRBD2. CDR1 is MDHEN, CDR2 SYDVKM, per germline. The CDR3 covers 14 residues. Trimming cost V 7 bases and J 1 base; bases outside gene matches: 2. CDR3 sequence: CASNLAGGSYEQYF. The CDR3 coding sequence is TGTGCCAGCAACCTAGCGGGAGGGTCCTACGAGCAGTACTTC.

Regarding this clonotype: Just one base apart from a much larger clone, this may be a read error. The chain carries TRBV14 and TRBJ2-3; 7 bases are a match to TRBD1. Gene TRBJ1-5 matches the end of the DNA better, so the J call may be wrong. The CDR3 totals 18 residues. The germline CDR1 and CDR2 sequences are SGHDN and FVKESK. The CDR3 is CASSQDRDSVWGTDTQHF. CDR3 DNA sequence: TGTGCCAGCAGCCAAGACCGGGACAGCGTTTGGGGCACAGATACGCAGCATTTT.

The sample holds many counts of this clonotype. The chain employs TRBV7-3 and TRBJ2-3; no reliable D call. V lost 1 base and J 2 bases, leaving 10 bases between the germline ends. The CDR3 is 15 residues long. In germline, CDR1 is SGHTA, CDR2 FQGTGA. For the CDR3, the DNA is TGTGCCAGCAGCTTAATAGGCGGAAACACAGATACGCAGTATTTT. Protein sequence: CASSLIGGNTDTQYF.

This clonotype was counted many times. The chain uses TRBV5-1 and TRBJ2-3, with 10 bases identical to TRBD1. With V trimmed by 0 bases and J by 6 bases, 4 bases remained unmatched. From germline, CDR1 is SGHRS and CDR2 YFSETQ. This CDR3 region has 15 residues. The CDR3 DNA is TGCGCCAGCAGCTTGGGACAGGGGGCGTTGGATACGCAGTATTTT. Translation gives CASSLGQGALDTQYF.

The V call is TRBV10-3, the J call TRBJ1-1; the match to TRBD1 covers 8 bases. Germline V CDR1 and CDR2: ENHRY, SYGVKD. The V gene end was trimmed by 6 bases and the J gene end by 1 base; junction bases not matched to a gene: 10. This CDR3 comprises 16 residues. The CDR3 is CAISATRTGTNTEAFF. DNA of the CDR3: TGTGCCATCAGCGCAACCAGGACAGGGACGAACACTGAAGCTTTCTTT.

V and J are TRBV7-9 and TRBJ2-7; D is ambiguous. Germline V gene sequence: CDR1 SEHNR, CDR2 FQNEAQ (reference sequence). The CDR3 covers 12 residues. The V and J ends lost 5 bases and 6 bases respectively, with 11 bases between them. This CDR3 is CASSPIKGEQYF. CDR3 coding DNA: TGTGCCAGCAGCCCAATAAAAGGCGAGCAGTACTTC.

This clonotype came up many times. This chain links TRBV12-3 or TRBV12-4 with TRBJ1-1; D gene uncertain. The V gene lost 6 bases and the J gene lost 3 bases, with 8 bases spanning the gap. The CDR3 length is 12 residues. The CDR3 nucleotides read TGTGCCAGCAGATGGGGTGACACTGAAGCTTTCTTT. Amino acids: CASRWGDTEAFF.

This clonotype was found many times. The chain joins TRBV28 to TRBJ2-7, with 7 bases that match TRBD1. This CDR3 contains 14 residues. Germline V gives CDR1 MDHEN, CDR2 SYDVKM. Trimming removed 6 bases from V and 3 bases from J; junction bases left unmatched: 8. The CDR3 coding sequence is TGTGCCAGCAGCTACAACAGGGGCGACTACGAGCAGTACTTC. Protein product: CASSYNRGDYEQYF.

This clonotype has a count of ten or more. J is TRBJ2-5 and V is TRBV6-5; D might be TRBD2 (5 bases). This CDR3 is 16 amino acids long. V dropped 5 bases and J dropped 0 bases, with 16 bases sitting between them. Looked up from germline, CDR1 is MNHEY and CDR2 is SVGAGI. CDR3 nucleotides: TGTGCCAGCAGTCCTGGACTCCCTCTGTACCAAGAGACCCAGTACTTC. This gives the protein CASSPGLPLYQETQYF.

This clonotype was observed many times. CDR3 sequence (DNA): TGTGCCAGCAGCTTATTCGAAGCGGGAGGGTCATGGACCCAGTACTTC. Protein sequence: CASSLFEAGGSWTQYF. The V and J genes are TRBV7-6 and TRBJ2-5; TRBD2 matches 10 bases. This CDR3 region has 16 residues. From germline, CDR1 is SGHVS and CDR2 FNYEAQ. The V and J ends lost 2 bases and 7 bases, in that order; junction bases with no gene match: 10.

Note on this clonotype: A clone one base away is much larger, so this may be a read error. This chain connects TRBV5-6 to TRBJ2-7; no definite D call. Germline values: CDR1 SGHDT, CDR2 YYEEEE. The CDR3 length is 11 residues. The DNA for the CDR3 is TGTGCCAGCAGCTGGCAGTACGAGCAGTGCTTC. Translating gives CASSWQYEQCF.

The table lists this clonotype with many counts. The chain carries TRBV5-1 and TRBJ2-3; 13 bases fit TRBD2. Trimming took 4 bases from V and 5 from J; bases not matched to a gene: 7. Germline assignment: CDR1 SGHRS and CDR2 YFSETQ. The CDR3 has 16 residues. Written as DNA, the CDR3 is TGCGCCAGCAGCCAACTAGCGGGGGGGCCCGTAGATACGCAGTATTTT. It encodes CASSQLAGGPVDTQYF.

This clonotype has only a few counts. The gene calls are TRBV4-1 and TRBJ1-1; 7 bases are a match to TRBD1. The CDR3 loop spans 18 amino acids. Trimming removed 1 base from V and 1 base from J; junction bases left unmatched: 12. Germline-derived CDR1 and CDR2 are MGHRA and YSYEKL. The CDR3 loop is CASSQGLLQGRGNTEAFF. CDR3 nucleotides: TGCGCCAGCAGCCAAGGGCTGCTACAGGGGCGGGGGAACACTGAAGCTTTCTTT.